The rows below give T cell receptor beta chains drawn from one sample of a study of shared clonotypes between healthy human individuals. Some clones are missing from TCRdb's copy, which holds only in-frame ones; the method was immunoSEQ multiplex PCR. The repertoire includes around 1,100,000 clones, approximately 80% of them detected once, and more than 0.85% sits in the top ten. The specimen sequenced was memory CD4+ T cells from PBMCs. Receptors were obtained from a man aged 18 to 29 in good health. Some clones in this sample may be carry-over from other donors' samples. Each CDR3 is given with its conserved first and last residue. D genes are given only for firm matches. Some rows have no size entry. The others give once, few or many, or a class for an expanded clone.

TRBV23-1	TRBJ2-3	-	-	TGCGCCAGCCCCACAGACTCTACAGATACGCAGTATTTT	CASPTDSTDTQYF
TRBV19	TRBJ1-4	-	-	TGTGCCAGTAGGGGGGAGAATGAAAAACTGTTTTTT	CASRGENEKLFF
TRBV14	TRBJ1-3	-	TRBD1	TGTGCCAGCAGCAACTATGACAGGGTTCGAGGAAACACCATATATTTT	CASSNYDRVRGNTIYF
TRBV21-1	TRBJ1-3	-	-	TGTGCCAGCAGCAGCGGCTGGGACCGTGACTCTGGAAACACCATATATTTT	CASSSGWDRDSGNTIYF
TRBV7-9	TRBJ1-2	-	-	TGTGCCAGCAGCTTAGAATGGCAGGAGAACTATGGCTACACCTTC	CASSLEWQENYGYTF
TRBV5-1	TRBJ2-2	-	-	TGCGCCAGCAGCCTGGTGGGGGTCGGGGAGCTGTTTTTT	CASSLVGVGELFF
TRBV6-5	TRBJ2-7	-	-	TGTGCCAGCAGTTACTCGAGAACTGCCTACGAGCAGTACTTC	CASSYSRTAYEQYF
TRBV7-9	TRBJ2-2	-	TRBD2	TGTGCCAGCGTCCTAGGCGGGAGGGACACCGGGGAGCTGTTTTTT	CASVLGGRDTGELFF
TRBV27	TRBJ2-3	-	-	TGTGCCAGCAGTACCATAGCGTTAAGCACAGATACGCAGTATTTT	CASSTIALSTDTQYF
TRBV7-9	TRBJ1-5	-	-	TGTGCCAGCAGCTCCCAAGACCAGCCCCAGCATTTT	CASSSQDQPQHF
TRBV25-1	TRBJ1-1	few	-	TGTGCCAGCATATCTCAGGGGAACACTGAAGCTTTCTTT	CASISQGNTEAFF
TRBV5-1	TRBJ2-2	once	-	TGCGCCAGCAGCTTCTTTGCGGGGCAGGGCGGGGAGCTGTTTTTT	CASSFFAGQGGELFF
TRBV7-2	TRBJ2-3	-	-	TGTGCCAGCAGCCTAGGACATACAGATACGCAGTATTTT	CASSLGHTDTQYF
TRBV7-9	TRBJ2-2	-	-	TGTGCCAGCAGCCATAGCCGGGGTCACACCGGGGAGCTGTTTTTT	CASSHSRGHTGELFF
TRBV7-9	TRBJ1-3	-	-	TGTGCCAGCAGCTTAAGGAGCGGTTCTGGAAACACCATATATTTT	CASSLRSGSGNTIYF
TRBV5-1	TRBJ2-1	-	TRBD2	TGCGCCAGCAGCTTGGTACATAGCGGGAGCGGCAATGAGCAGTTCTTC	CASSLVHSGSGNEQFF
TRBV2	TRBJ2-7	many	TRBD1	TGTGCCAGCACGGGACAGGGAAGCTCCTACGAGCAGTACTTC	CASTGQGSSYEQYF
TRBV11-2	TRBJ1-2	-	-	TGTGCCAGCAGCTTCTGGGACGGCTCCTATGGCTACACCTTC	CASSFWDGSYGYTF
TRBV2	TRBJ2-7	-	TRBD1	TGTGCCAGCTCCGGGACAGGGTATCTCGAGCAGTACTTC	CASSGTGYLEQYF
TRBV20-1	TRBJ2-5	-	-	TGCAGTGCTAGAGCTGGGGAGACCCAGTACTTC	CSARAGETQYF
TRBV5-1	TRBJ1-1	few	-	TGCGCCAGCAGCCTTACCCTGGGCACTGAAGCTTTCTTT	CASSLTLGTEAFF
TRBV5-4	TRBJ2-5	-	-	TGTGCCAGCAGCTCCCGACAGAAAGAGACCCAGTACTTC	CASSSRQKETQYF
TRBV4-3	TRBJ1-2	few	-	TGCGCCAGCAGCCAAGGGGGGGCAGGGGCCTATGGCTACACCTTC	CASSQGGAGAYGYTF
TRBV7-9	TRBJ1-1	-	TRBD1	TGTGCCAGCAGCTTAGGAGGGACAGGGAGCCCCTATGAAGCTTTCTTT	CASSLGGTGSPYEAFF
TRBV7-6	TRBJ2-5	once	TRBD2	TGTGCCAGCGCCGGCGGCCTAGCGGGTAAAGAGACCCAGTACTTC	CASAGGLAGKETQYF
TRBV5-1	TRBJ2-7	-	TRBD1	TGCGCCAGCAGCTTCCGGGACAGGGGGAGCGAGCAGTACTTC	CASSFRDRGSEQYF
TRBV5-4	TRBJ1-2	-	-	TGTGCCAGCAGCGAGGACCGGAACTATGGCTACACCTTC	CASSEDRNYGYTF
TRBV28	TRBJ1-1	few	-	TGTGCCAGCAGTTTGGGCGGGGCCAACACTGAAGCTTTCTTT	CASSLGGANTEAFF
TRBV30	TRBJ1-2	-	-	TGTGCCTGGAGTGTACTAACAAACTATGGCTACGCCTTC	CAWSVLTNYGYAF
TRBV28	TRBJ2-7	-	TRBD1	TGTGCCAGCGTCTCCGGCGGGACAGGGAGCTCCTACGAGCAGTACTTC	CASVSGGTGSSYEQYF
TRBV29-1	TRBJ2-5	-	-	TGCAGCGTTTCGGAGCTAGACCAAGAGACCCAGTACTTC	CSVSELDQETQYF
TRBV7-2	TRBJ1-3	-	-	TGTGCCAGCAGCCTAAATAGAAACACCATATATTTT	CASSLNRNTIYF
TRBV9	TRBJ2-1	-	-	TGTGCCAGCAGCCTCGGGACCTACAATGAGCAGTTCTTC	CASSLGTYNEQFF
TRBV18	TRBJ1-1	-	-	TGTGCCAGCTCACCACCGGGCGCGTACACTGAAGCTTTCTTT	CASSPPGAYTEAFF
TRBV2	TRBJ2-7	-	-	TGTGCCAGCAGTGAGGGGGCCACTCGGGCCTACGAGCAGTACTTC	CASSEGATRAYEQYF
TRBV5-1	TRBJ1-5	-	-	TGCGCCAGCAGCTTAGCGGGAAATCAGCCCCAGCATTTT	CASSLAGNQPQHF